The T cell receptor beta chain described here comes from a study of shared T cell receptors in the human thymus. The CDR3 is 15 amino acids. From germline, CDR1 is LNHNV and CDR2 YYDKDF (reference sequence). The junction had 10 bases not matched to a gene; V was cut back by 4 bases and J by 5 bases. Repertoires were generated with immunoSEQ multiplex PCR, while TCRdb's copy carries only in-frame clones and drops some. The data hold 540,000 or so clones, with roughly 74% observed a single time. Another study also made use of these data, one on human thymus T cells. In that study: Donation was from healthy Finnish infants who were having corrective surgery that addressed congenital heart defects. Thymic samples were excised during corrective heart operations. Gene usage for V and J segments appeared biased in thymic and blood repertoires. What related research reported was that thymic repertoires overlapped highly among unrelated individuals.

The source material was thymocytes. The chain recombines TRBV15 with TRBJ2-5, with 7 bases aligning to TRBD2. The clonotype was recovered from a boy in the first two years of life with a congenital heart defect. The CDR3 nucleotides read TGTGCCACCAGCAATGGGGCGGGAGTCCCGGAGACCCAGTACTTC. It codes for CATSNGAGVPETQYF.